This T cell receptor (beta chain) emerged from a study of cytomegalovirus exposure and HLA in healthy donors (dated by TCRdb to 2015 to 2018). Turning to the overall study: According to an earlier analysis of a few hundred of the donors, 150 million to 200 million T cells yielded approximately 120 million unique TCR beta sequences and 276 Gb of sequence data. An earlier analysis of more than 450 of the donors used high-throughput TCR beta sequencing to judge whether each TCR beta V gene segment behaved as functional or pseudogenic. Every repertoire in the discovery cohort had been generated on one and the same sequencing platform. Alongside the repertoire data, information on donor age, sex, ethnicity and CMV serostatus was compiled. A later genetic analysis took genome-wide SNP genotypes for about 65% of the 666 donors and used that subset as a discovery cohort. HLA typing covered class I and class II loci at four-digit resolution. Across approximately 420 genotyped donors of the cohort, an average of about 250,000 unique TCR beta nucleotide sequences per donor were sequenced, and 15% to 20% of those sequences were non-productive. Among the roughly 400 genotyped donors, 81% belonged to the genetic ancestry cluster associated with self-reported Caucasian donors. The number of donors typed differed by locus, with 629-630 for A, B, C, DRB1 and DQB1, 522 for DQA1, 606 for DPA1, and approximately 470 for DPB1. Using immunosequencing, the study profiled T cell repertoires from around 670 subjects and related those repertoires to cytomegalovirus serostatus. Rather than drawing on any new phenotypic data, the later analysis identified candidate immune exposures from TCR beta sequences and the way those sequences occurred across donors. The study aimed to test whether cataloging public T cell receptors could reveal signatures of past pathogen exposure. An early release that covered roughly 600 HLA-typed donors contained about 300 gigabases of sequencing data and some 87 million unique TCR sequences. Four or five DR-DQ haplotypes were treated as single units for association and clustering because of strong linkage in the cohort. In a later analysis, previously published TCR beta repertoires from 550 to 750 donors were re-analyzed and high-resolution HLA genotyping was added so that TCR occurrence patterns could be studied. The study combined high-throughput TCR immunosequencing, statistical association of individual TCRs with disease status, and machine learning to predict cytomegalovirus infection status. In addition to the first cohort of 666 subjects, a separate validation cohort of approximately 130 different subjects was used. Overall study results and their limits: Correlated functional status among segregating V segments might reflect linkage disequilibrium, but an unknown experimental factor could not be ruled out. According to a later genetic analysis, donors in an Asian-associated ancestry cluster had fewer N-insertions in productive TCRs than the roughly 660-donor mean. It was suggested by the authors that the approach could potentially be generalized to other disease states and immunological phenotypes. A further reported finding was that TCR beta sequences accurately predicted the HLA-A and HLA-B alleles for most subjects in the first cohort. The cohort was sequenced for TCR beta chains only, and without alpha or paired-chain data the features that could be detected were limited. Some 16 rarely observed V segments, including chromosome 9 orphons, were excluded from the earlier analysis of a few hundred of the donors because counts were too low. When HLA alleles, especially DR and DQ, strongly co-occurred, attributing TCR associations to individual alleles was difficult. Roughly uniform sequencing depth across donors was assumed in presence/absence analyses, although this assumption may not hold. A later analysis found that TCR association rates varied across HLA loci, with DRB1 alleles showing the most associated TCRs and HLA-C alleles the fewest. A later analysis found that HLA-associated TCR beta chains were more clonally expanded and had lower generation probabilities than equally common non-associated chains. According to a later analysis, most CMV-associated TCR beta chains appeared to be HLA-restricted, and the HLA associations seemed to be driven largely by CMV exposure. In a later analysis, several top co-occurrence clusters were reported to appear linked to parvovirus B19, influenza, CMV and Epstein-Barr virus. The classifier was reported to diagnose cytomegalovirus status with high specificity and sensitivity in both the original and validation cohorts. An association between a missense DCLRE1C variant and V-gene and J-gene trimming of TCR beta chains was found in a later genetic analysis and replicated in an independent cohort. The sequencing pipeline was judged likely to have produced a cluster of highly shared sequence variants as a technical artifact. In vitro tests confirmed that a few of the cytomegalovirus-associated TCR beta chains recognize cytomegalovirus antigens. While some public TCRs were present in many individuals, most TCR sequences turned up only very rarely across donors. The only immune exposure information available for the cohort was CMV serostatus. Specific HLA alleles were associated with roughly 16,000 TCR beta sequences at a false discovery rate of 0.05 in a later analysis. A total of around 150 TCR beta chains were listed by the study as associated with cytomegalovirus. An earlier analysis of some 560 of the donors showed that most TCR beta V segments appeared in productive rearrangements either about 87% or about 30% of the time, which broadly matched IMGT annotations. The 87-base-pair reads could not distinguish some IMGT-functional V segments, including TRBV6-2 and TRBV6-3, so those segments were excluded. Because some donors lacked HLA typing at each locus, the association tests relied only on the typed subset.

V drops 9 bases and J drops 9 bases, leaving 9 bases in between. The CDR3 measures 10 amino acids from cysteine to phenylalanine. The entry retains the CDR3 DNA only, 30 bases that are in frame from base 1. Per the germline V gene, MDHEN is the CDR1 and SYDVKM is the CDR2. Preparation of the library involved the immunoSEQ multiplex PCR assay. For the multiplex PCR, a mixture combining 60 forward primers for TCR Vbeta segments and 13 reverse primers for TCR Jbeta segments was used. The CDR3 region of rearranged TCR beta genes was amplified from genomic DNA by a multiplex PCR assay. The amplified TCR beta libraries were sequenced on the Illumina HiSeq System as 87-base-pair reads. The original methods were these. A later analysis counted about 80 million unique TCR beta chains across the 600 to 850 repertoires, and approximately 11 million of these chains were shared by at least two donors. To remove PCR and sequencing errors, raw reads were error-corrected and collapsed into unique sequences using a nearest-neighbor algorithm that merged closely related sequences. To assign V, D and J gene segments, CDR3 sequences were aligned to IMGT reference sequences. Each retained sequence needed at least a six-nucleotide match to both a V gene segment and a J gene segment. Rearrangements were classified as productive when the CDR3 lacked stop codons and remained in frame with V and J, and all other rearrangements were classified as non-productive. CDR3 was defined according to IMGT convention as the region running from the second conserved V-encoded cysteine to the conserved J-encoded phenylalanine. Sequences without an unambiguous match to a single V gene segment were excluded from the earlier analysis of approximately 560 of the donors. In an earlier analysis of 587 of the donors, a V segment was called functional when productive rearrangements were above 56.7%, and segregating when the standard deviation between donors exceeded 5%. A statistical classification framework was built for diagnosing cytomegalovirus status from the catalog of TCR beta chain sequences. In a later analysis, TCR nucleotide sequences were compared against IMGT/GENE-DB human TR gene sequences so that V and J genes could be assigned. Using the TCRdist pipeline, a later analysis assigned CDR3 sequences along with most-parsimonious VDJ recombination scenarios. In a later analysis, every TCR beta chain was defined by the combination of its CDR3 amino acid sequence and its V-gene family, and reads without a unique V-gene family were dropped. As a way to deal with suspected cross-contamination and a sequencing artifact, a later analysis dropped 640 or so nucleotide sequences that were highly shared and had low generation probability. In a later analysis, a clonal expansion index was calculated for each public chain from normalized within-repertoire ranks of inferred template counts. Generation probabilities in a later analysis came from a VDJ recombination model fitted to out-of-frame rearrangements, and those results were checked against IGoR. A later analysis scored TCR-TCR, TCR-HLA and TCR-CMV co-occurrence with hypergeometric tests, applying a repertoire-size bias correction to TCR pairs. A later analysis estimated false discovery rates by permuting HLA or CMV assignments 20 times. A later analysis grouped co-occurring TCRs with DBSCAN, adding TCRdist sequence similarity when clustering within HLA-allele-positive subsets. For co-occurrence clustering, repertoires with fewer than 30,000 or more than 120,000 public chains were excluded, along with about five repertoires with anomalous nucleotide sharing. This immuneACCESS table, as held by TCRdb, lists in-frame sequences with V and J called but not all clones. Of the missing ones, under half trace to an unresolved V gene in checked studies; the others have no known cause. V and J calls plus clone size are reproduced from that table; the DNA served to infer D and trimming. In this sample the table shows 50,000 or so clones, about three quarters of which occur a single time. The biggest ten clones account for 2.5% to 3% of the sample.

The cohort was made up of approximately 670 healthy bone marrow donors. At the time of sampling, all cohort members were nominally healthy, though unrecorded immune exposures were likely present. The donor tested CMV seronegative, placing the donor among the 350 to 400 seronegative members of the cohort. A peripheral blood sample was collected from each donor, and TCR beta sequencing was performed on peripheral blood mononuclear cells. Genomic DNA extraction from the blood cell samples was performed with the Qiagen DNeasy Blood Extraction Kit. Comments on this clone: This clone's antigen is unknown. No clone much larger than this one lies a single base away; base qualities are absent.

The chain joins TRBV28 to TRBJ2-1; the D gene is perhaps TRBD1, on 5 matching bases. The TCR sequence derives from a man between 18 and 29 years old in good health and CMV-seronegative. What was sequenced was PBMCs. The CDR3 protein is CASEQGEQFF. The bases are TGTGCCAGTGAGCAGGGTGAGCAGTTCTTC.